This T cell receptor beta chain was observed in a study of blood T cell repertoires in COVID-19. About the study: Acute and convalescent COVID-19 specimens originated in the United States, Italy and Spain. From T cells, B-cell-depleted T cells, or PBMCs came the material, which was cDNA or gDNA.

Sequencing used immunoSEQ multiplex PCR; TCRdb keeps in-frame clones, though not all of them. The sample includes about 52,000 clones, 81% of them seen just once. V lost 6 bases and J lost 5, with 20 bases in between. Looked up from germline, CDR1 is SGHDN and CDR2 is FVKESK. The CDR3 consists of 15 residues. This clone has only a few counts. The V gene is TRBV14, the J gene TRBJ2-7; possible D gene TRBD2, 5 bases. The sample taken for sequencing was peripheral blood. This sequence was found in a woman aged 80 or over with COVID-19, enrolled during active disease. Here the CDR3 reads CASRPALKLGDEQYF. The CDR3 region has the DNA TGTGCCAGCAGACCCGCTCTAAAACTCGGGGACGAGCAGTACTTC.